Presented here are 11 T cell receptor beta chains from one specimen sequenced in a study of blood T cell repertoires in COVID-19. The data were produced by immunoSEQ multiplex PCR, yet TCRdb's version contains in-frame clones alone and is incomplete. Counted here are tens of thousands of clones, over 75% occurring once; the ten biggest clones make up just under 3%. The sample consisted of peripheral blood. These receptors were obtained from a man older than 75 with acute or convalescent COVID-19.

The chain employs TRBV25-1 and TRBJ1-2; 9 bases align to TRBD1. Germline V gene lookup returns CDR1 MGHDK and CDR2 SYGVNS. CDR3 length: 13 residues. Losses at the gene ends were 5 bases for V and 8 bases for J; bases not matched to a gene: 6. The CDR3 sequence is CASSSTGGRGYTF. CDR3 DNA: TGTGCCAGCAGTTCGACAGGGGGTAGGGGCTACACCTTC.

The V gene is TRBV6-1, the J gene TRBJ2-3, with 10 nucleotides matching TRBD2. The CDR3 has 15 amino acids. Germline V gene data show CDR1 as MNHNS and CDR2 as SASEGT. V gave up 4 bases and J gave up 2 bases; unmatched junction bases: 3. The CDR3 is CASSVAGGLTDTQYF. The CDR3 nucleotides read TGTGCCAGCAGTGTAGCGGGAGGACTCACAGATACGCAGTATTTT.

The chain employs TRBV28 and TRBJ1-5; D unresolved. Germline CDR1 MDHEN, CDR2 SYDVKM. The CDR3 runs to 15 residues. Trimming left V 6 bases short and J 0 bases short, with 12 bases between. This CDR3 is CASRSFSYSNQPQHF. CDR3 DNA: TGTGCCAGCAGATCCTTTAGCTATAGCAATCAGCCCCAGCATTTT.

This chain joins TRBV29-1 and TRBJ1-1; no clear D. V gave up 4 bases and J gave up 1 base, with 10 bases separating them. This CDR3 contains 13 residues. Germline assignment: CDR1 SQVTM and CDR2 ANQGSEA. The CDR3 here is CSVVRHQNTEAFF. Written as DNA, the CDR3 is TGCAGCGTTGTCCGACACCAGAACACTGAAGCTTTCTTT.

This chain uses TRBV3-1 (or the pseudogene TRBV3-2) with TRBJ1-1, with TRBD1 matching 7 bases. This CDR3 region has 13 residues. Per germline, CDR1 LGHDT and CDR2 YNNKEL (reference sequence). V gave up 3 bases and J gave up 8 bases; unmatched junction bases: 6. The CDR3 is CASSQYRQGEAFF. The CDR3 nucleotides are TGTGCCAGCAGCCAGTACCGACAGGGAGAAGCTTTCTTT.

This rearrangement joins TRBV30 to TRBJ1-1, with a possible D match to TRBD1 (5 bases). CDR1 and CDR2 (germline): GTSNPN, SVGIG (reference sequence). V gave up 2 bases and J gave up 4 bases, with 14 bases separating them. The CDR3 consists of 14 residues. CDR3 nucleotide sequence: TGTGCCTGGAGTCGAGACCAGGGTATCACTGAAGCTTTCTTT. Its translation is CAWSRDQGITEAFF.

This chain links TRBV6-5 with TRBJ2-2; the D gene is possibly TRBD2 (5 bases). The CDR3 sequence is 15 residues long. Trimming cost V 4 bases and J 4 bases, with 13 bases left between them. CDR1 is MNHEY and CDR2 is SVGAGI in the germline V gene. CDR3 coding DNA: TGTGCCAGCAGTTCTAGCCCCCGGGGCACCGGGGAGCTGTTTTTT. Protein product: CASSSSPRGTGELFF.

J is TRBJ2-7 and V is TRBV6-5, with D tentatively TRBD2 (6 bases). V was clipped by 0 bases and J by 3 bases, with 12 bases between them. Germline lookup yields CDR1 MNHEY and CDR2 SVGAGI. There are 15 residues in the CDR3. In DNA form, the CDR3 reads TGTGCCAGCAGTTACTCGCCCAGCGGGCTCTACGAGCAGTACTTC. Translation gives CASSYSPSGLYEQYF.

This chain joins TRBV19 and TRBJ1-1; possibly TRBD1 for D (5 bases). V lost 3 bases to trimming and J lost 1 base, with 15 bases between them. CDR1 is LNHDA, CDR2 SQIVND, per germline (reference sequence). The CDR3 contains 16 residues. DNA for the CDR3: TGTGCCAGTAGTATCCTCCGCGGGGCGAAGAACACTGAAGCTTTCTTT. Protein sequence: CASSILRGAKNTEAFF.

This chain links TRBV6-2 or TRBV6-3 with TRBJ2-1, with 9 nucleotides matching TRBD2. CDR3 length equals 16 residues. Trimming removed 3 bases from V and 4 bases from J; junction bases left unmatched: 7. CDR1 MNHEY and CDR2 SVGEGT come from the germline V gene. CDR3 sequence (DNA): TGTGCCAGCAGTTATGAAGGACTAGCGAAGTACAATGAGCAGTTCTTC. Translated, it gives CASSYEGLAKYNEQFF.

This clone was counted a single time. The chain joins TRBV6-4 to TRBJ1-1; D gene unclear. Germline CDR1 is MRHNA and CDR2 is SNTAGT. V lost 6 bases and J lost 1, with 15 bases in between. The CDR3 is 15 residues long. Written as DNA, the CDR3 is TGTGCCAGCAGCCCTGATAGCCAGAGGAACACTGAAGCTTTCTTT. Its protein product is CASSPDSQRNTEAFF.